These T cell receptor beta chains were read from a single sample in a study of T cell responses to AZD1222 COVID-19 vaccine. The assay was immunoSEQ multiplex PCR, and TCRdb's table has in-frame clones only and misses some. The sample lists about 100,000 clones; 87% were seen once. The input for sequencing was peripheral blood, taken on day 0 of AZD1222 vaccination. The origin of the receptors is an adult in good health. Each CDR3 is given with its conserved first and last residue. The D gene is left open where the match is weak. Rows may omit the clone size; those that give it use once, few, many or a size class.

V	size	J	D	CDR3	DNA
TRBV4-3	-	TRBJ2-6	-	CASSPLGANVLTF	TGCGCCAGCAGCCCCTTGGGGGCCAACGTCCTGACTTTC
TRBV24-1	-	TRBJ2-3	TRBD1	CATATGTGNTDTQYF	TGTGCCACCGCCACCGGGACAGGGAACACAGATACGCAGTATTTT
TRBV7-2	-	TRBJ2-1	TRBD2	CASSLTPSGGTEQFF	TGTGCCAGCAGCTTAACCCCTAGCGGGGGTACTGAGCAGTTCTTC
TRBV18	once	TRBJ1-2	-	CASSATNQGKRGGYTF	TGTGCCAGCTCAGCCACAAATCAGGGGAAACGCGGTGGCTACACCTTC
TRBV6-5	-	TRBJ1-1	-	CASAPGKVRGTEAFF	TGTGCCAGCGCCCCGGGGAAGGTGAGGGGCACTGAAGCTTTCTTT
TRBV27	-	TRBJ1-5	-	CASRDTGNQPQHF	TGTGCCAGCAGGGACACAGGCAATCAGCCCCAGCATTTT
TRBV6-5	once	TRBJ2-7	TRBD2	CASRALAGITYEQYF	TGTGCCAGCAGGGCACTAGCGGGAATAACCTACGAGCAGTACTTC
TRBV7-9	-	TRBJ2-7	-	CASSPRLGPYEQYF	TGTGCCAGCAGTCCCCGGTTGGGCCCCTACGAGCAGTACTTC
TRBV13	-	TRBJ2-1	-	CASSLEEGSYNEQFF	TGTGCCAGCAGCTTAGAAGAGGGGTCCTACAATGAGCAGTTCTTC
TRBV18	-	TRBJ2-7	-	CASSPKPAGYEQYF	TGTGCCAGCTCACCAAAGCCGGCCGGCTACGAGCAGTACTTC
TRBV30	-	TRBJ2-5	TRBD2	CAFGRLAGGETQYF	TGTGCCTTCGGAAGACTAGCGGGAGGGGAGACCCAGTACTTC
TRBV5-1	-	TRBJ2-5	-	CASSSDGGPQETQYF	TGCGCCAGCAGCTCGGACGGAGGACCCCAAGAGACCCAGTACTTC
TRBV3-1/TRBV3-2	-	TRBJ1-2	-	CASSQLGGYTF	TGTGCCAGCAGCCAATTGGGGGGCTACACCTTC
TRBV9	-	TRBJ1-2	-	CASSVGGGYSYGYTF	TGTGCCAGCAGCGTAGGTGGTGGGTATTCCTATGGCTACACCTTC
TRBV19	-	TRBJ1-2	-	CASSMSPGGSNYGYTF	TGTGCCAGTAGTATGTCTCCGGGAGGATCTAACTATGGCTACACCTTC
TRBV6-5	-	TRBJ1-1	-	CASLLKQNTEAFF	TGTGCCAGCCTGCTTAAGCAGAACACTGAAGCTTTCTTT
TRBV5-8	-	TRBJ2-2	-	CASRFSGTYLRNTGELFF	TGTGCCAGCAGATTCTCCGGGACTTATCTACGGAACACCGGGGAGCTGTTTTTT
TRBV7-9	-	TRBJ1-5	-	CASSLQPYREPPEPQHF	TGTGCCAGCAGCTTACAGCCATACAGGGAACCGCCGGAGCCCCAGCATTTT
TRBV30	-	TRBJ1-2	-	CAWSEGVQINYGYTF	TGTGCCTGGAGTGAGGGGGTACAGATAAACTATGGCTACACCTTC
TRBV11-3	-	TRBJ1-3	-	CASSSPRASGDTIYF	TGTGCCAGCAGCTCCCCGAGAGCAAGCGGGGACACCATATATTTT
TRBV3-1/TRBV3-2	-	TRBJ1-3	-	CASSQGIDRNSGNTIYF	TGTGCCAGCAGCCAAGGAATAGACAGAAACTCTGGAAACACCATATATTTT
TRBV5-1	-	TRBJ2-7	TRBD2	CATHPGGGGGVYEQYF	TGCGCCACCCATCCGGGCGGGGGAGGTGGTGTGTACGAGCAGTACTTC
TRBV25-1	-	TRBJ2-1	TRBD2	CASSGASSGYYNEQFF	TGTGCCAGCAGTGGAGCATCTAGCGGGTACTACAATGAGCAGTTCTTC
TRBV2	-	TRBJ1-1	TRBD1	CASGLRQGPEAFF	TGTGCCAGCGGTCTTAGACAGGGTCCTGAAGCTTTCTTT
TRBV7-9	-	TRBJ1-1	-	CASLRDTEAFF	TGTGCCAGCCTTAGAGACACTGAAGCTTTCTTT
TRBV28	-	TRBJ2-3	TRBD1	CASSRRGQYTDTQYF	TGTGCCAGCAGTAGAAGGGGGCAGTACACAGATACGCAGTATTTT
TRBV7-9	-	TRBJ1-3	-	CASSLGQPSGNTIYF	TGTGCCAGCAGCTTAGGGCAGCCCTCTGGAAACACCATATATTTT
TRBV5-6	-	TRBJ2-5	TRBD1	CASSWTGTSETQYF	TGTGCCAGCAGTTGGACAGGAACCTCAGAGACCCAGTACTTC
TRBV28	-	TRBJ1-4	TRBD1	CASSFQGGGEKLFF	TGTGCCAGCAGTTTTCAGGGGGGCGGTGAAAAACTGTTTTTT
TRBV18	-	TRBJ1-2	-	CASSGNLNYGYTF	TGTGCCAGCTCAGGTAATCTGAACTATGGCTACACCTTC
TRBV11-2	few	TRBJ2-7	-	CASLGAYEQYF	TGTGCCAGTCTAGGGGCCTACGAGCAGTACTTC
TRBV6-5	-	TRBJ2-7	-	CASSRHYEQYF	TGTGCCAGCAGTCGACACTACGAGCAGTACTTC
TRBV7-9	many	TRBJ1-2	TRBD1	CASSLGQGFNGYTF	TGTGCCAGCAGCTTAGGACAGGGGTTTAATGGCTACACCTTC
TRBV18	-	TRBJ2-3	-	CASSPLTSSSTDTQYF	TGTGCCAGCTCACCCCTAACCTCCTCTAGCACAGATACGCAGTATTTT
TRBV2	-	TRBJ2-6	-	CASSEQGNSGANVLTF	TGTGCCAGCAGTGAGCAGGGGAACTCTGGGGCCAACGTCCTGACTTTC
TRBV3-1/TRBV3-2	-	TRBJ2-7	-	CASSPKVTGPSSYEQYF	TGTGCCAGCAGCCCGAAGGTTACGGGACCCAGCTCCTACGAGCAGTACTTC
TRBV6-1	-	TRBJ1-1	-	CASSERLAAFF	TGTGCCAGCAGTGAAAGGCTGGCAGCTTTCTTT
TRBV19	-	TRBJ1-5	-	CASSIVGAYQPQHF	TGTGCCAGTAGTATAGTTGGAGCCTATCAGCCCCAGCATTTT
TRBV11-3	-	TRBJ2-2	-	CASSFRGPNTGELFF	TGTGCCAGCAGCTTTCGGGGCCCGAACACCGGGGAGCTGTTTTTT
TRBV2	once	TRBJ2-1	-	CASSFSWNSDEQFF	TGTGCCAGCAGCTTCTCATGGAACAGCGATGAGCAGTTCTTC
TRBV15	-	TRBJ2-7	TRBD1	CATSGTGRVYEQYF	TGTGCCACCAGTGGGACAGGGAGGGTGTACGAGCAGTACTTC
TRBV3-1/TRBV3-2	once	TRBJ2-2	-	CASSQGYPGQGTGELFF	TGTGCCAGCAGCCAAGGTTACCCGGGACAAGGCACCGGGGAGCTGTTTTTT
TRBV5-1	few	TRBJ2-5	TRBD1	CASSNPGTGGETQYF	TGCGCCAGCAGCAACCCCGGGACAGGGGGAGAGACCCAGTACTTC
TRBV19	-	TRBJ1-2	-	CASSELPDRRYGYTF	TGTGCCAGTAGCGAATTACCAGACAGGAGATATGGCTACACCTTC
TRBV4-1	-	TRBJ2-7	-	CASSQPERRGTYEQYF	TGCGCCAGCAGCCAACCCGAAAGAAGGGGAACCTACGAGCAGTACTTC
TRBV2	-	TRBJ2-2	TRBD2	CASSRSGRGTGELFF	TGTGCCAGCAGTAGGAGCGGGAGGGGGACCGGGGAGCTGTTTTTT
TRBV7-3	-	TRBJ2-3	-	CASSLSSRRGTDTQYF	TGTGCCAGCAGCTTAAGTAGTCGCAGGGGCACAGATACGCAGTATTTT
TRBV29-1	-	TRBJ1-1	-	CSVLGLNRNTEAFF	TGCAGCGTCTTAGGGTTGAATAGGAACACTGAAGCTTTCTTT
TRBV30	-	TRBJ2-2	TRBD1	CAWRKTGTGVAGELFF	TGTGCCTGGAGAAAGACGGGGACAGGGGTGGCCGGGGAGCTGTTTTTT
TRBV12-3/TRBV12-4	-	TRBJ2-7	-	CASSLSPGHEQYF	TGTGCCAGCAGTTTAAGTCCAGGGCACGAGCAGTACTTC
TRBV2	few	TRBJ2-7	-	CASSTLAEQYF	TGTGCCAGCAGCACCCTGGCCGAGCAGTACTTC
TRBV9	-	TRBJ1-2	TRBD1	CASSVEEGANYGYTF	TGTGCCAGCAGCGTAGAGGAGGGGGCAAACTATGGCTACACCTTC
TRBV23-1	-	TRBJ2-7	TRBD2	CATLRGGVCGQYF	TGCGCCACCCTACGCGGGGGGGTCTGTGGGCAGTACTTC
TRBV6-1	-	TRBJ1-1	TRBD1	CASSEWSGQLNTEAFF	TGTGCCAGCAGTGAATGGTCGGGACAGTTGAACACTGAAGCTTTCTTT